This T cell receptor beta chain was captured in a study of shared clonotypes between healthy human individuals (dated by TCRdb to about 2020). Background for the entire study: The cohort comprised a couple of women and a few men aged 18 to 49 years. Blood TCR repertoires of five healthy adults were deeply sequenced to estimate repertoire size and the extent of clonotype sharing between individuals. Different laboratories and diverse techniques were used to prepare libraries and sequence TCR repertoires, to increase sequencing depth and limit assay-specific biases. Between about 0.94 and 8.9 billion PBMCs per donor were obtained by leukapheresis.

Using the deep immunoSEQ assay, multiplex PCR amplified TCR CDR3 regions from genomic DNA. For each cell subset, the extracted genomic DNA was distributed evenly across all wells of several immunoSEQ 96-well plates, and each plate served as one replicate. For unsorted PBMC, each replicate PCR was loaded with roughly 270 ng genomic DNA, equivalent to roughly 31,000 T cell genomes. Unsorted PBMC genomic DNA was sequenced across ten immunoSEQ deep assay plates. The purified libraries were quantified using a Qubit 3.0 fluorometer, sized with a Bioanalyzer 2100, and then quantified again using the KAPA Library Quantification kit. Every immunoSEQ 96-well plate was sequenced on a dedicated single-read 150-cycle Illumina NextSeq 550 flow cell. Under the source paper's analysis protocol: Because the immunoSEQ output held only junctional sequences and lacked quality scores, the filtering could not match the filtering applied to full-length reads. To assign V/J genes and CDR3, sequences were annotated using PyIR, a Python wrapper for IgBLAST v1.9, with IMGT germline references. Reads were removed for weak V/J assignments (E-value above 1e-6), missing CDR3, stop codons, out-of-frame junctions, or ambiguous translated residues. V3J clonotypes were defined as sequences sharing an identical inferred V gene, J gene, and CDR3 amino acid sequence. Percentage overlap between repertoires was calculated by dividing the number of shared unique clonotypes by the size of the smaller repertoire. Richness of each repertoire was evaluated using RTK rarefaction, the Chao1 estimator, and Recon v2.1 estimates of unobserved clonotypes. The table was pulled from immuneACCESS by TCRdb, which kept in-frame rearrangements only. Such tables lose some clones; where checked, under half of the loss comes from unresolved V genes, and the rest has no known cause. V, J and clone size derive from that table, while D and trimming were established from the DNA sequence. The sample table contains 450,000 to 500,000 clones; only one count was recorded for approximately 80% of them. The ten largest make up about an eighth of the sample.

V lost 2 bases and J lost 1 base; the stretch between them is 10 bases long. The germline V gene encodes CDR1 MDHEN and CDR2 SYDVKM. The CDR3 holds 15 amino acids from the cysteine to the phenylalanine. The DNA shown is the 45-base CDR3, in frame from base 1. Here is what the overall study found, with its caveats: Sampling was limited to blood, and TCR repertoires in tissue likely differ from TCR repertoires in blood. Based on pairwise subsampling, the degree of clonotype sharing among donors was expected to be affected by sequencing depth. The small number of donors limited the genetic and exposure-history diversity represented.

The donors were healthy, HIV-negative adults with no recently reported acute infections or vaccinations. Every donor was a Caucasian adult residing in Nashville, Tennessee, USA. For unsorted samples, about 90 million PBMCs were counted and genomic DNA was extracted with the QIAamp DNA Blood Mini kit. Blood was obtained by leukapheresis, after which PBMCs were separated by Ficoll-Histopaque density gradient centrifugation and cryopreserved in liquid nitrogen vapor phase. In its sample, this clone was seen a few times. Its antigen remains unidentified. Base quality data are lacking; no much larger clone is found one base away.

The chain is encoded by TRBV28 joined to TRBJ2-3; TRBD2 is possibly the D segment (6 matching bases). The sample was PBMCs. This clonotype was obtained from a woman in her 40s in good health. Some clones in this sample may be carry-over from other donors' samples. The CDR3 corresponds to CASSLMGLGTDTQYF. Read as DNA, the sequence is TGTGCCAGCAGTTTAATGGGACTGGGCACAGATACGCAGTATTTT.